What follows are 10 T cell receptor beta chains derived from one specimen sequenced in a study of T cells after yellow fever vaccination. In TCRdb, the 5' RACE reads were re-called with MiXCR into one record per CDR3 protein. The sample holds roughly 520,000 distinct CDR3 sequences; 20% to 25% are singletons and the top ten take around 16%. The sample was PBMCs, taken about 20 days after the first yellow fever vaccination. Receptor source: a man aged 18-30 years who received the YFV17D yellow fever vaccine.

This clonotype occurred a few times. The chain employs TRBV12-3 or TRBV12-4 and TRBJ2-1, with 9 positions matching TRBD2. The V segment lost 6 bases and the J segment 3 bases; nucleotides outside the gene matches: 9. The CDR3 has 16 residues. In DNA form, the CDR3 reads TGTGCCAGCAGGAGATTAGCGGGGGAGAGCTACAATGAGCAGTTCTTC. Amino acids: CASRRLAGESYNEQFF.

This sequence joins TRBV12-3 or TRBV12-4 and TRBJ1-5, with TRBD1 matching 8 bases. With V trimmed by 6 bases and J by 6 bases, 7 bases remained unmatched. The CDR3 sequence is 14 residues long. The CDR3 coding sequence is TGTGCCAGCAGGGAAGGGACAGGCCCTCAGCCCCAGCATTTT. Translated, it gives CASREGTGPQPQHF.

This clonotype appeared many times. The rearrangement joins TRBV7-6 to TRBJ2-3; the D gene is possibly TRBD2 (5 bases). V was clipped by 2 bases and J by 14 bases, with 17 bases between them. This CDR3 spans 13 amino acids. Germline V CDR1 and CDR2: SGHVS, FNYEAQ. The chain's CDR3 is CASSLRRPGTLYF. The DNA of the CDR3 is TGTGCCAGCAGCTTAAGGAGGCCAGGAACGTTGTATTTT.

This clonotype was recorded many times. The chain uses TRBV3-1 and TRBJ1-1, with 10 bases identical to TRBD1. Germline V gives CDR1 LGHDT, CDR2 YNNKEL (reference sequence). With 4 bases clipped from V and 3 bases from J, the junction kept 2 bases outside the gene matches. CDR3 length: 14 amino acids. CDR3 nucleotides: TGTGCCAGCAGCCGACAGGGGGCGGACACTGAAGCTTTCTTT. Its translation is CASSRQGADTEAFF.

V gene TRBV20-1 combines with J gene TRBJ1-4, with D tentatively TRBD1 (6 bases). V lost 0 bases, J lost 6 bases, and 14 bases lay in between. Germline values: CDR1 DFQATT, CDR2 SNEGSKA (reference sequence). This CDR3 is 15 amino acids long. The CDR3 coding sequence is TGCAGTGCTAGAGATCTCGGGGGCCCGGATGAAAAACTGTTTTTT. Amino acid sequence: CSARDLGGPDEKLFF.

This chain connects TRBV12-3 or TRBV12-4 to TRBJ2-1; 8 nucleotides match TRBD1. This CDR3 contains 17 residues. The junction had 12 bases not matched to a gene; V was cut back by 2 bases and J by 6 bases. CDR3: CASSLKVLGQGGNEQFF. CDR3 DNA: TGTGCCAGCAGTTTAAAGGTACTCGGACAGGGCGGCAATGAGCAGTTCTTC.

This clonotype was found a few times. The V and J genes are TRBV7-2 and TRBJ2-1; TRBD2 matches 12 bases. With 3 bases clipped from V and 5 bases from J, the junction kept 5 bases outside the gene matches. The CDR3 loop spans 16 amino acids. Germline-derived CDR1 and CDR2 are SGHTA and FQGNSA. Here the CDR3 reads CASSFVGLAGNNEQFF. The DNA for the CDR3 is TGTGCCAGCAGCTTCGTTGGACTAGCGGGGAACAATGAGCAGTTCTTC.

V usage is TRBV5-5 and J usage is TRBJ1-4; a possible D gene is TRBD1 (5 bases). The CDR3 is 16 residues long. Deletions cut 5 bases from V and 6 bases from J, with 20 bases between. Per the germline V gene, CDR1 is SGHKS and CDR2 is YYEKEE (reference sequence). The CDR3 sequence is CASRLNTGTVDEKLFF. As DNA, the CDR3 is TGTGCCAGCAGGCTAAATACCGGGACGGTCGATGAAAAACTGTTTTTT.

This rearrangement joins TRBV12-3 or TRBV12-4 to TRBJ2-6, with unresolved D. V was shortened by 5 bases and J by 2 bases, with 10 bases between the two germline ends. This CDR3 comprises 15 residues. CDR3 bases: TGTGCCAGCAGTCTCTCCAGTGCTGGGGCCAACGTCCTGACTTTC. This encodes CASSLSSAGANVLTF.

The chain carries TRBV30 and TRBJ1-1; unclear D gene. The V gene lost 0 bases and the J gene lost 2 bases, with 10 bases spanning the gap. The CDR3 has 14 residues. The germline V gene encodes CDR1 GTSNPN and CDR2 SVGIG (reference sequence). CDR3 protein: CAWSVVGYNTEAFF. The CDR3 DNA reads as TGTGCCTGGAGTGTAGTGGGTTACAACACTGAAGCTTTCTTT.